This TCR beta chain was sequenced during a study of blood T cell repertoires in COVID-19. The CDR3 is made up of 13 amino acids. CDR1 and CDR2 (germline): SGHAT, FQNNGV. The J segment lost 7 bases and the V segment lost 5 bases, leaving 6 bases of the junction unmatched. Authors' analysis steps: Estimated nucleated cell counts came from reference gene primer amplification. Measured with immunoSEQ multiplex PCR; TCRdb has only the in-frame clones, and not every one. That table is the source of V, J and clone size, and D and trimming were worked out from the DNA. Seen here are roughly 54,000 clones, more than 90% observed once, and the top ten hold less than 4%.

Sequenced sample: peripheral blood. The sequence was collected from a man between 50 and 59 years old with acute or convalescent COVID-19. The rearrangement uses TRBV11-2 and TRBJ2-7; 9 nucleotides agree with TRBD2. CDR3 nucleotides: TGTGCCAGCAGCGGGGGACTAGCAAGGGAGCAGTACTTC. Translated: CASSGGLAREQYF.